The 29 T cell receptor beta chains presented below share a single source sample, sequenced in a study of T cell changes during pregnancy in multiple sclerosis. Sequenced by immunoSEQ multiplex PCR; TCRdb stores in-frame clones only, minus some. The sample lists tens of thousands of clones; around 90% were seen once. The specimen comprised CD4+ T cells from peripheral blood mononuclear cells, sampled in the third trimester of pregnancy. The receptors originated from a female donor with multiple sclerosis, enrolled in a pregnancy study.

The chain has TRBV5-1 and TRBJ1-2; 7 nucleotides align to TRBD1. J gave up 0 bases and V 2 bases, and 13 bases lay outside the gene matches. Germline assignment: CDR1 SGHRS and CDR2 YFSETQ. The CDR3 extends over 18 amino acids. The CDR3: CASSFGPTGYHANYGYTF. CDR3 coding DNA: TGCGCCAGCAGCTTCGGTCCGACAGGGTACCATGCTAACTATGGCTACACCTTC.

The genes are TRBV4-2 and TRBJ2-2; TRBD2 aligns across 10 bases. The V and J ends lost 1 base and 5 bases, in that order; junction bases with no gene match: 10. CDR3 length equals 18 residues. Per the germline V gene, CDR1 is LGHNA and CDR2 is YNFKEQ. CDR3: CASSQGGSGRAGTGELFF. In nucleotides, the CDR3 is TGTGCCAGCAGCCAAGGGGGCAGCGGGAGGGCCGGTACCGGGGAGCTGTTTTTT.

The V call is TRBV29-1, the J call TRBJ2-3, with 11 bases fitting TRBD2. The CDR3 is 17 residues long. In germline, CDR1 is SQVTM, CDR2 ANQGSEA. Trimming took 0 bases from V and 1 from J; bases not matched to a gene: 6. The CDR3 DNA reads TGCAGCGTTGAAGATCTTAGGGGACTAGCGGGCACAGATACGCAGTATTTT. This encodes CSVEDLRGLAGTDTQYF.

The rearrangement uses TRBV5-4 and TRBJ1-1; no clear D. The CDR3 runs 18 residues. The V end lost 0 bases, the J end lost 0 bases, and 18 bases lay between the germline ends. The germline V gene encodes CDR1 SGHNT and CDR2 YYREEE (reference sequence). Here the CDR3 reads CASSLDLGRSSMNTEAFF. The CDR3 region has the DNA TGTGCCAGCAGCTTGGATCTAGGCAGAAGCTCCATGAACACTGAAGCTTTCTTT.

The rearrangement joins TRBV18 to TRBJ2-2, with D possibly being TRBD1 (6 bases). CDR3 length: 17 residues. Germline V CDR1 and CDR2: KGHSH, LQKENI. V lost 5 bases to trimming and J lost 0 bases, with 16 bases between them. The CDR3 spells CASSVLGDIANTGELFF. The CDR3 DNA sequence: TGTGCCAGCTCAGTCCTGGGGGACATCGCGAACACCGGGGAGCTGTTTTTT. The variable domain in full, completed from reference TRBV18 and TRBJ2-2, reads NAGVMQNPRHLVRRRGQEARLRCSPMKGHSHVYWYRQLPEEGLKFMVYLQKENIIDESGMPKERFSAEFPKEGPSILRIQQVVRGDSAAYFCASSVLGDIANTGELFFGEGSRLTVL.

This chain uses TRBV5-1 with TRBJ2-7; TRBD2 matches 13 bases. Germline V lookup: CDR1 SGHRS, CDR2 YFSETQ. The length of the CDR3 is 16 residues. Trimming cost V 4 bases and J 5 bases; bases outside gene matches: 9. CDR3 protein: CASSIRTSGSFNEQYF. The CDR3 nucleotides are TGCGCCAGCAGCATAAGGACTAGCGGGAGCTTTAACGAGCAGTACTTC.

The chain carries TRBV4-1 and TRBJ2-3, with 10 bases lining up with TRBD2. Germline assignment: CDR1 MGHRA and CDR2 YSYEKL. V gave up 3 bases and J gave up 4 bases; unmatched junction bases: 7. This CDR3 has 16 amino acids. CDR3 in DNA: TGCGCCAGCAGCCAGTATCTAGCGGGAGTGGCAGATACGCAGTATTTT. This encodes CASSQYLAGVADTQYF.

The chain uses TRBV7-2 and TRBJ2-1, with D hard to call. The CDR3 runs 14 residues. Trimming left V 1 base short and J 4 bases short, with 8 bases between. In germline, CDR1 is SGHTA, CDR2 FQGNSA. The CDR3: CASSLEVTYNEQFF. In DNA, the CDR3 is TGTGCCAGCAGCTTAGAAGTGACTTACAATGAGCAGTTCTTC.

This rearrangement joins TRBV6-5 to TRBJ2-7; 7 bases are shared with TRBD1. V was clipped by 5 bases and J by 2 bases; unmatched bases: 9. Germline V gene sequence: CDR1 MNHEY, CDR2 SVGAGI. This CDR3 is 15 amino acids long. CDR3 bases: TGTGCCAGCAGTCGGCCCGGGGACAGAACCTACGAGCAGTACTTC. This codes for CASSRPGDRTYEQYF.

V usage is TRBV12-5 and J usage is TRBJ2-3; 9 bases agree with TRBD1. Germline V gene data show CDR1 as LGHNT and CDR2 as FRNRAP. The trim removed 5 bases at V and 6 bases at J, leaving 9 bases unmatched. The CDR3 totals 15 residues. For the CDR3, the DNA is TGTGCTAGTGGTCCGGGACAGGGAGAAACGGATACGCAGTATTTT. This encodes CASGPGQGETDTQYF.

The V call is TRBV4-1, the J call TRBJ2-5; a weak D match, TRBD1 (6 bases). The germline V and J ends were trimmed by 1 base and 1 base, with 7 bases remaining between them. The length of the CDR3 is 14 residues. In germline, CDR1 is MGHRA, CDR2 YSYEKL. The chain's CDR3 is CASSQGGGQETQYF. The CDR3 bases are TGCGCCAGCAGCCAAGGAGGGGGCCAAGAGACCCAGTACTTC.

This clone was recorded a few times. This rearrangement joins TRBV13 to TRBJ2-1, with 8 bases matching TRBD1. Germline lookup yields CDR1 PRHDT and CDR2 FYEKMQ (reference sequence). V was clipped by 4 bases and J by 8 bases; unmatched bases: 13. This CDR3 contains 16 residues. CDR3 sequence (DNA): TGTGCCAGCAGCTACCGGACAGGGAGAGGCACGGATGAGCAGTTCTTC. It translates to CASSYRTGRGTDEQFF.

J is TRBJ1-5 and V is TRBV28, with D possibly TRBD1 on 6 matching bases. V gave up 5 bases and J gave up 5 bases, with 19 bases separating them. This CDR3 has 16 residues. Germline V gene sequence: CDR1 MDHEN, CDR2 SYDVKM. CDR3 sequence: CASSTFAGGWDQPQHF. The CDR3 nucleotides read TGTGCCAGCAGTACGTTTGCGGGGGGCTGGGATCAGCCCCAGCATTTT.

J is TRBJ2-2 and V is TRBV7-8; 7 nucleotides match TRBD2. The CDR3 consists of 14 residues. The J segment lost 5 bases and the V segment lost 7 bases, leaving 7 bases of the junction unmatched. Germline V gene sequence: CDR1 SGHVS, CDR2 FQNEAQ. The DNA for the CDR3 is TGTGCCAGCACAACAAGGGAGGGGACCGGGGAGCTGTTTTTT. Encoded protein: CASTTREGTGELFF.

V usage is TRBV30 and J usage is TRBJ1-3; TRBD1 might be the D (5 bases). Germline V gene data show CDR1 as GTSNPN and CDR2 as SVGIG (reference sequence). Deletions cut 5 bases from V and 1 base from J, with 9 bases between. This CDR3 contains 13 residues. The CDR3 loop is CAWAGGSGNTIYF. The CDR3 bases are TGTGCCTGGGCCGGGGGGTCTGGAAACACCATATATTTT.

This sequence joins TRBV10-1 and TRBJ2-3; D may be TRBD2 (5 bases). The length of the CDR3 is 13 residues. Germline V gene sequence: CDR1 WNHNN, CDR2 SYGVQD (reference sequence). V lost 5 bases and J lost 1, with 7 bases in between. The CDR3 reads CASSRGGTDTQYF. Written as DNA, the CDR3 is TGCGCCAGCAGTCGGGGTGGCACAGATACGCAGTATTTT.

The sample holds one count of this clone. CDR3 loop: CASSEGLAYEQYF. The CDR3 DNA reads TGTGCCAGCAGTGAAGGGCTAGCTTACGAGCAGTACTTC. The V call is TRBV2, the J call TRBJ2-7, with a tentative D call TRBD2 (5 bases). V lost 1 base to trimming and J lost 4 bases, with 8 bases between them. This CDR3 spans 13 amino acids. The germline CDR1 and CDR2 sequences are SNHLY and FYNNEI.

This chain uses TRBV5-1 with TRBJ2-7; D might be TRBD1 (6 bases). Germline CDR1 SGHRS, CDR2 YFSETQ. Trimming cost V 4 bases and J 7 bases, with 18 bases left between them. The CDR3 runs to 14 residues. The CDR3 DNA is TGCGCCAGCAGCCCGGGCGGACAGCCCCCGGAGCAGTACTTC. It translates to CASSPGGQPPEQYF.

The rearrangement uses TRBV18 and TRBJ2-1, with 9 bases aligning to TRBD2. Trimming took 0 bases from V and 4 from J; bases not matched to a gene: 7. The CDR3 length is 17 residues. Germline CDR1 KGHSH, CDR2 LQKENI. The CDR3 sequence is CASSPPSAGGHYNEQFF. CDR3 DNA sequence: TGTGCCAGCTCACCACCGTCGGCGGGAGGGCATTACAATGAGCAGTTCTTC.

CDR3 DNA sequence: TGTGCCAGCAGTGAAGGCGTCCCAGGGCGAGGCAATCAGCCCCAGCATTTT. Amino acids: CASSEGVPGRGNQPQHF. The J gene is TRBJ1-5, the V gene TRBV6-1; possibly TRBD1 for D (5 bases). The CDR3 has 17 residues. Germline V gene data show CDR1 as MNHNS and CDR2 as SASEGT. Deletions cut 1 base from V and 2 bases from J, with 15 bases between.

This chain connects TRBV9 to TRBJ1-4; D remains unclear. CDR1 is SGDLS and CDR2 is YYNGEE in the germline V gene. Trimming stripped 0 bases from V and 8 bases from J, with 17 bases between. The CDR3 runs 16 residues. The CDR3 reads CASSVGQRRSQEKLFF. CDR3 sequence (DNA): TGTGCCAGCAGCGTAGGTCAGCGAAGGTCCCAGGAAAAACTGTTTTTT.

This clone occurred once. V is TRBV7-9 and J is TRBJ1-4; tentatively, D is TRBD1 (5 bases). The CDR3 loop spans 15 amino acids. Germline V gives CDR1 SEHNR, CDR2 FQNEAQ (reference sequence). Trimming removed 4 bases from V and 4 bases from J, with 13 bases in between. The chain's CDR3 is CASSSTRQHNEKLFF. CDR3 in DNA: TGTGCCAGCAGCTCCACCCGACAGCATAATGAAAAACTGTTTTTT.

The J gene is TRBJ2-2, the V gene TRBV27; 11 bases agree with TRBD2. Germline trimming cut 3 bases from V and 4 bases from J; bases unmatched to any gene: 13. There are 19 residues in the CDR3. In germline, CDR1 is MNHEY, CDR2 SMNVEV (reference sequence). The CDR3 is CASSFRKNRLAGSTGELFF. The CDR3 nucleotides read TGTGCCAGCAGTTTTCGAAAGAATAGACTAGCGGGATCCACCGGGGAGCTGTTTTTT.

The CDR3 DNA reads TGTGCCAGTAGTCGGCAGGGGGGACTCACCGGGGAGCTGTTTTTT. It translates to CASSRQGGLTGELFF. The chain combines TRBV19 with TRBJ2-2; tentatively, D is TRBD1 (7 bases). The V end was cut by 5 bases, the J end by 4 bases, with 14 bases between. Per germline, CDR1 LNHDA and CDR2 SQIVND (reference sequence). The CDR3 loop spans 15 amino acids.

The chain links TRBV30 to TRBJ2-5, with D perhaps matching TRBD2 (5 bases). CDR3 length equals 13 residues. Trimming cost V 0 bases and J 4 bases, with 9 bases left between them. Germline V CDR1 and CDR2: GTSNPN, SVGIG (reference sequence). The CDR3 loop reads CAWSVATRETQYF. The DNA for the CDR3 is TGTGCCTGGAGTGTGGCTACTAGAGAGACCCAGTACTTC.

The chain recombines TRBV7-2 with TRBJ2-3, with TRBD1 as a possible D gene (5 bases). Germline CDR1 SGHTA, CDR2 FQGNSA. Trimming pared 3 bases from V and 6 bases from J, leaving 16 bases between. The CDR3 is made up of 15 amino acids. The CDR3 DNA is TGTGCCAGCAGCTTGGACCATTACAGGCGGGATACGCAGTATTTT. It translates to CASSLDHYRRDTQYF.

V is TRBV19 and J is TRBJ2-3, with 10 positions matching TRBD2. From germline, CDR1 is LNHDA and CDR2 SQIVND (reference sequence). Unmatched junction bases numbered 24, after V lost 5 bases and J lost 7 bases. The CDR3 sequence is 20 residues long. The CDR3 is CASSPWMGASGRASANTQYF. DNA of the CDR3: TGTGCCAGTAGTCCTTGGATGGGGGCAAGCGGGAGGGCCTCGGCGAATACGCAGTATTTT.

The chain combines TRBV5-1 with TRBJ2-6; weak D call: TRBD2 (5 bases). This CDR3 is built from 16 residues. CDR1 and CDR2 from the germline V gene are SGHRS and YFSETQ. Trimming cost V 0 bases and J 0 bases, with 7 bases left between them. The CDR3, as DNA: TGCGCCAGCAGCTTGGAACGGGGCTCTGGGGCCAACGTCCTGACTTTC. Encoded protein: CASSLERGSGANVLTF. Using reference TRBV5-1 and TRBJ2-6 for the parts outside the CDR3, the full variable domain is KAGVTQTPRYLIKTRGQQVTLSCSPISGHRSVSWYQQTPGQGLQFLFEYFSETQRNKGNFPGRFSGRQFSNSRSEMNVSTLELGDSALYLCASSLERGSGANVLTFGAGSRLTVL.

The rearrangement joins TRBV11-2 to TRBJ2-1, with a weak D call TRBD2 (5 bases). CDR1 and CDR2 (germline): SGHAT, FQNNGV. Trimming cost V 4 bases and J 6 bases, with 7 bases left between them. The CDR3 covers 12 residues. CDR3 in amino acids: CASSWESNEQFF. CDR3 DNA: TGTGCCAGCAGCTGGGAGAGCAATGAGCAGTTCTTC.